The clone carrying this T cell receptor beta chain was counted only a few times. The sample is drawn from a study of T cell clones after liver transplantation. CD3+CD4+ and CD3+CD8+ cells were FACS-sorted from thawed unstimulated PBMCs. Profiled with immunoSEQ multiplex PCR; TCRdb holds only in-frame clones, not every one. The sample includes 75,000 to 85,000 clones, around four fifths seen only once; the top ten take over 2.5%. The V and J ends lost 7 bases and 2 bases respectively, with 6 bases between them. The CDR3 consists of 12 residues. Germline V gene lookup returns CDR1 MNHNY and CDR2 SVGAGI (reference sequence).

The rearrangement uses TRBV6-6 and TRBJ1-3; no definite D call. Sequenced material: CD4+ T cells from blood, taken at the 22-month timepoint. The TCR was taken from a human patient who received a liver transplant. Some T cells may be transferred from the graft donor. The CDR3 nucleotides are TGTGCCAGCAATGGAGCTGGAAACACCATATATTTT. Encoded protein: CASNGAGNTIYF.